Each of the 3 T cell receptor beta chains below was sequenced from the same sample in a study of blood T cell repertoires in COVID-19. TCRdb's table, derived via immunoSEQ multiplex PCR, lists solely in-frame clones and lacks some. The sample has fewer than 70,000 clones; about nine tenths are singletons. Specimen: peripheral blood. The receptors originated from a woman in her sixties or seventies with active COVID-19.

This sequence joins TRBV28 and TRBJ1-1; D not resolved. Germline assignment: CDR1 MDHEN and CDR2 SYDVKM. The germline V and J ends were trimmed by 6 bases and 1 base, with 9 bases remaining between them. The CDR3 extends over 13 amino acids. In nucleotides, the CDR3 is TGTGCCAGCAGGTCCCACAGGAACACTGAAGCTTTCTTT. Protein sequence: CASRSHRNTEAFF.

V usage is TRBV30 and J usage is TRBJ2-5; a weak D match, TRBD2 (5 bases). CDR1 is GTSNPN and CDR2 is SVGIG in the germline V gene (reference sequence). The CDR3 loop spans 11 amino acids. Trimming stripped 2 bases from V and 7 bases from J, with 8 bases between. The CDR3 DNA reads as TGTGCCTGGAGTACGGGGAGGACCCAGTACTTC. Protein product: CAWSTGRTQYF.

The V and J genes are TRBV15 and TRBJ2-2; perhaps TRBD2 as D (6 bases). The CDR3 spans 14 residues. Looked up from germline, CDR1 is LNHNV and CDR2 is YYDKDF (reference sequence). Trimming left V 3 bases short and J 4 bases short, with 9 bases between. The CDR3 bases are TGTGCCACCAGCAGGGGGGGTGTCACCGGGGAGCTGTTTTTT. Protein sequence: CATSRGGVTGELFF. The full variable domain, in which reference TRBV15 and TRBJ2-2 provide the parts outside the CDR3, is DAMVIQNPRYQVTQFGKPVTLSCSQTLNHNVMYWYQQKSSQAPKLLFHYYDKDFNNEADTPDNFQSRRPNTSFCFLDIRSPGLGDTAMYLCATSRGGVTGELFFGEGSRLTVL.